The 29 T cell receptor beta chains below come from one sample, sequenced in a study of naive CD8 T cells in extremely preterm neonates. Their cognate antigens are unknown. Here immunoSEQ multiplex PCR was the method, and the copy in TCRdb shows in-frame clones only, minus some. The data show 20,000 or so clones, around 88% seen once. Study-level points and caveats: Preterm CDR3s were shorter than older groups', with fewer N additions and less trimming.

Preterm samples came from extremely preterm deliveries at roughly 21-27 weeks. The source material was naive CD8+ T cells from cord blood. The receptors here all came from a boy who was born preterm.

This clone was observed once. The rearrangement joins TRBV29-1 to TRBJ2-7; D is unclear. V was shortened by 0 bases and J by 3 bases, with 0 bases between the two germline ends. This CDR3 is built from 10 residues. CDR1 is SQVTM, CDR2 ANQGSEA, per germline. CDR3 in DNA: TGCAGCGTTGAAGACTACGAGCAGTACTTC. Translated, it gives CSVEDYEQYF.

The CDR3 nucleotides are TGCAGTGCTACAGGGGCGGGCGGCTACACCTTC. Residues: CSATGAGGYTF. The chain employs TRBV20-1 and TRBJ1-2; possibly TRBD1 for D (6 bases). CDR3 length: 11 amino acids. The V gene's germline CDR1 is DFQATT and CDR2 SNEGSKA (reference sequence). V lost 4 bases and J lost 8, with 11 bases in between.

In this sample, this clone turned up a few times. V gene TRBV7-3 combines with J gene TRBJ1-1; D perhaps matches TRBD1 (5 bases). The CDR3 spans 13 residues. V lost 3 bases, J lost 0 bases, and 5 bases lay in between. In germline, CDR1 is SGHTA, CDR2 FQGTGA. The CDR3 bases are TGTGCCAGCAGCTTGACAGTGAACACTGAAGCTTTCTTT. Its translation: CASSLTVNTEAFF.

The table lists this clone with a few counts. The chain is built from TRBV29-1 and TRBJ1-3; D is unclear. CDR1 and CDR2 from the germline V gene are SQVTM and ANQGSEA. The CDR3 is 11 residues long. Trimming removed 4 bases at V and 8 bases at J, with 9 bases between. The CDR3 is CSVGNGHTIYF. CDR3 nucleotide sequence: TGCAGCGTTGGAAATGGGCACACCATATATTTT. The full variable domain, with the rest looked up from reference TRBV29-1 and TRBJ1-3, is SAVISQKPSRDICQRGTSLTIQCQVDSQVTMMFWYRQQPGQSLTLIATANQGSEATYESGFVIDKFPISRPNLTFSTLTVSNMSPEDSSIYLCSVGNGHTIYFGEGSWLTVV.

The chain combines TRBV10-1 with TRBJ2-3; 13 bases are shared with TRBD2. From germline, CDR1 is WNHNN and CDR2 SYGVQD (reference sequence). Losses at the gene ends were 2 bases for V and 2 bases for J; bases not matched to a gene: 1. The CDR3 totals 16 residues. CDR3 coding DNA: TGCGCCAGCAGTGAGACTAGCGGGGGGGCCACAGATACGCAGTATTTT. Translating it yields CASSETSGGATDTQYF.

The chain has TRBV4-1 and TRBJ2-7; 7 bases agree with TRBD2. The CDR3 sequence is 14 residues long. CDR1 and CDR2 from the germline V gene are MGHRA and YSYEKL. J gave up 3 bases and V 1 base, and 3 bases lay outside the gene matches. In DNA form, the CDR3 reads TGCGCCAGCAGCCAAGGTGGGGGGGGCTACGAGCAGTACTTC. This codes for CASSQGGGGYEQYF.

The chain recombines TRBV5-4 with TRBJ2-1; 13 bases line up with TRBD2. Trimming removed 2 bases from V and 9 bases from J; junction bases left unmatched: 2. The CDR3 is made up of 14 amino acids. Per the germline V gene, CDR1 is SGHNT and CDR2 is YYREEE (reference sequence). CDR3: CASSLLAGGPEQFF. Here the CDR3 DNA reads TGTGCCAGCAGCTTACTAGCGGGGGGGCCTGAGCAGTTCTTC.

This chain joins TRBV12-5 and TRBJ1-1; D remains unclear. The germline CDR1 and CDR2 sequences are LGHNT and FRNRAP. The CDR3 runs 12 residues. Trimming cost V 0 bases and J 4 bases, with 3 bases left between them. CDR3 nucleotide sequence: TGTGCTAGTGGTTTGGTACTCACTGAAGCTTTCTTT. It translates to CASGLVLTEAFF.

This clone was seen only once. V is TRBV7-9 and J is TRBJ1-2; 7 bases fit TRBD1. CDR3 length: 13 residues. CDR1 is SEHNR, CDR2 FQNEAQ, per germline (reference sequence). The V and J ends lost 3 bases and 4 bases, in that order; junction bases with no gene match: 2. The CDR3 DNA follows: TGTGCCAGCAGCTTTGCAGGGGGCTATGGCTACACCTTC. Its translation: CASSFAGGYGYTF.

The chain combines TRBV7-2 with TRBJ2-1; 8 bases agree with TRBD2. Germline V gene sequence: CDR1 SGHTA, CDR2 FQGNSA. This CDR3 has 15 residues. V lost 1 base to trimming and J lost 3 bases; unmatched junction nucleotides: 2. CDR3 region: CASSLGGTSYNEQFF. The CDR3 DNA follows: TGTGCCAGCAGCTTAGGCGGGACTAGCTACAATGAGCAGTTCTTC.

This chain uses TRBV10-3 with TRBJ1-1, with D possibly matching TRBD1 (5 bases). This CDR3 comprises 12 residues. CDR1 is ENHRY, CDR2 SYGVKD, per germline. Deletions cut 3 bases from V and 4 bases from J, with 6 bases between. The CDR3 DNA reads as TGTGCCATCAGTGACCAGGGCACTGAAGCTTTCTTT. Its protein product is CAISDQGTEAFF.

The CDR3 DNA follows: TGTGCCAGCAGCTTGGTCGGTAACACCGGGGAGCTGTTTTTT. Encoded protein: CASSLVGNTGELFF. This rearrangement joins TRBV5-4 to TRBJ2-2; D gene uncertain. Trimming took 0 bases from V and 2 from J, leaving 5 bases between them. The CDR3 contains 14 residues. CDR1 and CDR2 (germline): SGHNT, YYREEE (reference sequence).

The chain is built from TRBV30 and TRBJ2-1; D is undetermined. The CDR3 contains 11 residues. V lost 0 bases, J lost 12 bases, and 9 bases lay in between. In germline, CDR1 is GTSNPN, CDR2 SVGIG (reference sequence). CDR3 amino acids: CAWSVLQRQFF. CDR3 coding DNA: TGTGCCTGGAGTGTACTTCAAAGGCAGTTCTTC. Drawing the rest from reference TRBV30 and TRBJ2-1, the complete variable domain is SQTIHQWPATLVQPVGSPLSLECTVEGTSNPNLYWYRQAAGRGLQLLFYSVGIGQISSEVPQNLSASRPQDRQFILSSKKLLLSDSGFYLCAWSVLQRQFFGPGTRLTVL.

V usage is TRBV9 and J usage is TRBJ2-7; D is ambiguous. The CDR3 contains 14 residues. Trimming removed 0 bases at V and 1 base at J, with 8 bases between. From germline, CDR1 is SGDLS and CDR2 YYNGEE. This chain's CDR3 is CASSVEGLSYEQYF. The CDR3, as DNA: TGTGCCAGCAGCGTAGAAGGTTTATCCTACGAGCAGTACTTC.

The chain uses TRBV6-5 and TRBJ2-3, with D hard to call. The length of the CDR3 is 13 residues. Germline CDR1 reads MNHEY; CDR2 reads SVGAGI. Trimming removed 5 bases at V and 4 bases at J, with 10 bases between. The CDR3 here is CASSLHTPDTQYF. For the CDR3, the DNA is TGTGCCAGCAGTCTGCATACCCCAGATACGCAGTATTTT.

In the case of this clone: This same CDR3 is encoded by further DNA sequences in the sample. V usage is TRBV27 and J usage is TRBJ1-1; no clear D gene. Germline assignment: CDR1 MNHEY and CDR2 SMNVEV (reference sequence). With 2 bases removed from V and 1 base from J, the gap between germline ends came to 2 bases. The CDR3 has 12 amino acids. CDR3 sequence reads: CASSLGNTEAFF. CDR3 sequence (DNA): TGTGCCAGCAGTTTAGGGAACACTGAAGCTTTCTTT.

The DNA of the CDR3 is TGTGCCAGCAGTTTGGGACAGGGTAACTACGAGCAGTACTTC. Amino acids: CASSLGQGNYEQYF. The chain couples TRBV27 to TRBJ2-7; 9 bases are a match to TRBD1. V shed 3 bases, J shed 3 bases, and the junction held 3 bases outside the gene matches. Germline CDR1 is MNHEY and CDR2 is SMNVEV (reference sequence). The CDR3 totals 14 residues.

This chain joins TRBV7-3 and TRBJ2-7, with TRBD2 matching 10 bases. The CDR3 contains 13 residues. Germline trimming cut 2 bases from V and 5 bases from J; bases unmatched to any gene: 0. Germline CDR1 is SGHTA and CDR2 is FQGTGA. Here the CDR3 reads CASSLLAGDEQYF. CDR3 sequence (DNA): TGTGCCAGCAGCTTACTAGCGGGGGACGAGCAGTACTTC.

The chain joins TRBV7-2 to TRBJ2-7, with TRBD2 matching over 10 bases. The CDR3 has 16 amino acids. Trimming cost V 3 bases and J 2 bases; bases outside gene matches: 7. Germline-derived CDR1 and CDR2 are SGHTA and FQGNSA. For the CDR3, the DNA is TGTGCCAGCAGCTTCCCGCTAGCGGGGGATACCTACGAGCAGTACTTC. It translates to CASSFPLAGDTYEQYF.

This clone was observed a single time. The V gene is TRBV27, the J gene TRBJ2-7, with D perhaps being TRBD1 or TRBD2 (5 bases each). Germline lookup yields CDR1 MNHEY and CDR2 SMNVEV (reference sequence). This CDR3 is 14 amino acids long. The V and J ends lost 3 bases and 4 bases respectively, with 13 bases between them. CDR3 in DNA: TGTGCCAGCAGTTTGGCAGGGACCCTTTACGAGCAGTACTTC. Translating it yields CASSLAGTLYEQYF.

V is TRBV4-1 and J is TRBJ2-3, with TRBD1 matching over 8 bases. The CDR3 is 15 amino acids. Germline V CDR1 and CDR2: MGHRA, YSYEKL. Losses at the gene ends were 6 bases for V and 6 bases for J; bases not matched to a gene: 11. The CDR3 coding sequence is TGCGCCAGCAGAACCCGGGACAGGCGGGCCGATACGCAGTATTTT. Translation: CASRTRDRRADTQYF.

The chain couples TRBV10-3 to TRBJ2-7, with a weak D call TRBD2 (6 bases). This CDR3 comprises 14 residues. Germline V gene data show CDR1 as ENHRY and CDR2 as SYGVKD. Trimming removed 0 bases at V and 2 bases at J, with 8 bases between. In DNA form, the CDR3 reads TGTGCCATCAGTGAGTCCGGGGGTCCCTACGAGCAGTACTTC. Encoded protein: CAISESGGPYEQYF.

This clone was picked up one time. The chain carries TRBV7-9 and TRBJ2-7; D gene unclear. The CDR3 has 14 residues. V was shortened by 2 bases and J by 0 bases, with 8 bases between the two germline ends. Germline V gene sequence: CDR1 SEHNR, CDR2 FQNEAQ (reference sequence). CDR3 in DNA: TGTGCCAGCAGCTTAACAGACAACTCCTACGAGCAGTACTTC. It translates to CASSLTDNSYEQYF.

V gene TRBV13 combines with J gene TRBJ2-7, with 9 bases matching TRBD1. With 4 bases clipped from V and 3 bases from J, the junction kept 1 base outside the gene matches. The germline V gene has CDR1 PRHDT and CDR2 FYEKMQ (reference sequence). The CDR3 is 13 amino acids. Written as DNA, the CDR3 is TGTGCCAGCAGCTACAGGGGGCGCTACGAGCAGTACTTC. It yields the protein CASSYRGRYEQYF.

In DNA, the CDR3 is TGTGCCACCAGCAGAGTCAGGGTTGAGGGGGAGCAGTACTTC. This translates into CATSRVRVEGEQYF. V and J are TRBV15 and TRBJ2-7; perhaps D is TRBD1 or TRBD2 (5 bases each). Germline assignment: CDR1 LNHNV and CDR2 YYDKDF (reference sequence). The CDR3 consists of 14 residues. Trimming shortened V by 1 base and J by 7 bases, and 14 bases separated the two germline ends.

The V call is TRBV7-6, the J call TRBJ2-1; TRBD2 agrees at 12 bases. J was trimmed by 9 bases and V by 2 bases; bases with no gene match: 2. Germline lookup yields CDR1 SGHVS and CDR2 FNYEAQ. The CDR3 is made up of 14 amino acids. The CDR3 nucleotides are TGTGCCAGCAGCTTACTAGCGGGGGGGCTTGAGCAGTTCTTC. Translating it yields CASSLLAGGLEQFF.

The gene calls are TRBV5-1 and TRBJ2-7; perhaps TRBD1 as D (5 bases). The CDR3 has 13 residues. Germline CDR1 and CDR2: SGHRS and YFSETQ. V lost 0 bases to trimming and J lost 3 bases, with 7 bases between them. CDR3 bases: TGCGCCAGCAGCTTGGCAGGGTACTACGAGCAGTACTTC. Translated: CASSLAGYYEQYF. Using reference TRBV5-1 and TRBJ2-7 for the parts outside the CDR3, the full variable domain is KAGVTQTPRYLIKTRGQQVTLSCSPISGHRSVSWYQQTPGQGLQFLFEYFSETQRNKGNFPGRFSGRQFSNSRSEMNVSTLELGDSALYLCASSLAGYYEQYFGPGTRLTVT.

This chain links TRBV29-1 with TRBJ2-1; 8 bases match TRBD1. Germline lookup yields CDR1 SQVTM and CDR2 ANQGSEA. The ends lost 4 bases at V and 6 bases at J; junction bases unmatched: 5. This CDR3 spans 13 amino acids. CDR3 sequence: CSVAGGGINEQFF. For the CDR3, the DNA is TGCAGCGTTGCAGGGGGCGGGATCAATGAGCAGTTCTTC.

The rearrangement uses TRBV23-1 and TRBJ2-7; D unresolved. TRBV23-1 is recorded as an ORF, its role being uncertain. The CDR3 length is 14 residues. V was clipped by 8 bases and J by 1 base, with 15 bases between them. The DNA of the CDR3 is TGCGCCAGCCGGACGGGCCCCCTTTCCTACGAGCAGTACTTC. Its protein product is CASRTGPLSYEQYF.